The 10 T cell receptor beta chains in this list originate from one sample, sequenced in a study of T-cell memory formation after mild COVID-19. TCRdb called the 5' RACE reads again in MiXCR, with one record for every CDR3 protein. The data show approximately 400,000 distinct CDR3 sequences, 24% seen once. Sequenced: PBMCs or a T cell subset sorted from them (not recorded which). The receptors come from an adult woman who had mild COVID-19 (a few samples of this study predate the infection). Cell type and time point are not known.

This clonotype was found a few times. V is TRBV4-3 and J is TRBJ2-1; the D is unclear. V shed 4 bases and J shed 8 bases, with 15 bases lying between them. The germline V gene encodes CDR1 LGHNA and CDR2 YSLEER. The CDR3 runs 14 residues. The CDR3 loop is CASSRVLTAHEQFF. The DNA for the CDR3 is TGCGCCAGCAGCCGAGTATTAACTGCACATGAGCAGTTCTTC.

This clonotype was seen repeatedly, ten times or more. The V and J genes are TRBV25-1 and TRBJ2-3; the D gene is possibly TRBD1 (6 bases). Per germline, CDR1 MGHDK and CDR2 SYGVNS. V was trimmed by 3 bases and J by 4 bases, leaving 14 bases between them. CDR3 length equals 15 residues. The CDR3: CASSEGALVADTQYF. The CDR3 DNA is TGTGCCAGCAGTGAGGGGGCTCTTGTGGCAGATACGCAGTATTTT. Full variable domain (remainder filled in from reference TRBV25-1 and TRBJ2-3): EADIYQTPRYLVIGTGKKITLECSQTMGHDKMYWYQQDPGMELHLIHYSYGVNSTEKGDLSSESTVSRIRTEHFPLTLESARPSHTSQYLCASSEGALVADTQYFGPGTRLTVL.

The gene calls are TRBV27 and TRBJ2-3; 9 bases align to TRBD2. The CDR3 spans 16 residues. CDR1 and CDR2 from the germline V gene are MNHEY and SMNVEV (reference sequence). The V segment lost 5 bases and the J segment 2 bases; nucleotides outside the gene matches: 8. The CDR3 sequence is CASSPRSGGITDTQYF. CDR3 bases: TGTGCCAGCAGTCCCCGAAGCGGGGGGATCACAGATACGCAGTATTTT.

This clonotype has just a few counts. V gene TRBV6-5 combines with J gene TRBJ1-5; D remains unclear. Germline V CDR1 and CDR2: MNHEY, SVGAGI. The CDR3 totals 13 residues. V was cut by 2 bases and J by 4 bases, with 6 bases left in between. The CDR3: CASSYRENQPQHF. The CDR3 DNA reads TGTGCCAGCAGTTACAGGGAGAATCAGCCCCAGCATTTT.

This clonotype was seen a few times. The chain joins TRBV20-1 to TRBJ2-3, with D unclear. CDR1 DFQATT and CDR2 SNEGSKA come from the germline V gene (reference sequence). The CDR3 runs 12 residues. V was cut by 5 bases and J by 5 bases, with 11 bases left in between. This chain's CDR3 is CSAFPPGDTQYF. DNA for the CDR3: TGCAGTGCTTTCCCCCCCGGAGATACGCAGTATTTT.

This clonotype has more than one count but fewer than ten. CDR3 protein: CASSPADREGVYEQYF. As DNA, the CDR3 is TGTGCCAGCAGCCCTGCGGACAGGGAGGGGGTCTACGAGCAGTACTTC. The chain joins TRBV5-4 to TRBJ2-7, with D possibly TRBD1 on 8 matching bases. Germline V gene sequence: CDR1 SGHNT, CDR2 YYREEE (reference sequence). The CDR3 has 16 amino acids. Trimming removed 4 bases at V and 3 bases at J, with 20 bases between.

The chain is built from TRBV10-2 and TRBJ2-7; TRBD2 matches 9 bases. Germline CDR1 WSHSY, CDR2 SAAADI. V lost 6 bases to trimming and J lost 5 bases; unmatched junction nucleotides: 11. This CDR3 has 15 amino acids. The CDR3 DNA reads TGCGCCAGCAGCGCAATGGCGGGAGGGCCCCACGAGCAGTACTTC. Translated, it gives CASSAMAGGPHEQYF.

This clonotype was counted between two and nine times. The gene calls are TRBV7-2 and TRBJ2-5, with TRBD1 identical over 9 bases. This CDR3 has 14 residues. Germline values: CDR1 SGHTA, CDR2 FQGNSA. Trimming removed 6 bases from V and 5 bases from J; junction bases left unmatched: 7. In nucleotides, the CDR3 is TGTGCCAGCAGTATACAGGGGGCGGAGGAGACCCAGTACTTC. Protein product: CASSIQGAEETQYF.

This clonotype was recorded many times. The chain combines TRBV2 with TRBJ1-5; TRBD1 matches at 7 bases. This CDR3 has 14 residues. J lost 7 bases, V lost 5 bases, and 8 bases had no gene match. The V gene's germline CDR1 is SNHLY and CDR2 FYNNEI. The DNA for the CDR3 is TGTGCCAGCAGTCTTGAAGGGGGCGGACAGCCCCAGCATTTT. Protein product: CASSLEGGGQPQHF.

This chain uses TRBV7-9 with TRBJ1-1; tentative D call: TRBD1 (5 bases). Trimming removed 2 bases at V and 0 bases at J, with 10 bases between. This CDR3 is built from 15 residues. CDR1 is SEHNR and CDR2 is FQNEAQ in the germline V gene (reference sequence). In DNA, the CDR3 is TGTGCCAGCAGCTTATCGACAGAGATGAACACTGAAGCTTTCTTT. Protein: CASSLSTEMNTEAFF.